Presented here are 10 T cell receptor beta chains from one specimen sequenced in a study of T cells in localized non-small cell lung cancer. Clones were read by immunoSEQ multiplex PCR, and TCRdb kept only the in-frame ones, dropping some. The sample carries 45,000 to 70,000 clones, 75% to 90% recorded once. The sequencing here drew on peripheral blood, taken before any cancer treatment. Every receptor here comes from a woman aged 35-75 years with stage I lung adenocarcinoma.

The chain employs TRBV30 and TRBJ1-2; D may be TRBD1 (5 bases). Trimming removed 5 bases at V and 8 bases at J, with 18 bases between. Germline V gene data show CDR1 as GTSNPN and CDR2 as SVGIG (reference sequence). This CDR3 has 13 residues. CDR3 protein: CAWGRDFPPGYTF. The CDR3 DNA reads TGTGCCTGGGGGCGGGACTTTCCGCCCGGCTACACCTTC. The whole variable domain, remainder taken from reference TRBV30 and TRBJ1-2, is SQTIHQWPATLVQPVGSPLSLECTVEGTSNPNLYWYRQAAGRGLQLLFYSVGIGQISSEVPQNLSASRPQDRQFILSSKKLLLSDSGFYLCAWGRDFPPGYTFGSGTRLTVV.

This chain connects TRBV12-5 to TRBJ2-1, with 7 bases identical to TRBD1. Germline V gene data show CDR1 as LGHNT and CDR2 as FRNRAP. The CDR3 consists of 15 residues. With 5 bases clipped from V and 5 bases from J, the junction kept 9 bases outside the gene matches. CDR3 protein: CASGVGQRLNNEQFF. The CDR3 bases are TGTGCTAGTGGTGTGGGACAGCGACTTAACAATGAGCAGTTCTTC. The full variable domain, completed using reference TRBV12-5 and TRBJ2-1, is DARVTQTPRHKVTEMGQEVTMRCQPILGHNTVFWYRQTMMQGLELLAYFRNRAPLDDSGMPKDRFSAEMPDATLATLKIQPSEPRDSAVYFCASGVGQRLNNEQFFGPGTRLTVL.

The rearrangement joins TRBV10-3 to TRBJ1-5; 7 positions match TRBD1. After removal of 4 bases from V and 4 bases from J, the junction contained 4 bases not matched to a gene. CDR3 length equals 14 residues. Germline CDR1 is ENHRY and CDR2 is SYGVKD. The DNA for the CDR3 is TGTGCCATCAGTGGACAGGGCGGGAATCAGCCCCAGCATTTT. It yields the protein CAISGQGGNQPQHF.

This chain uses TRBV6-1 with TRBJ1-1; no clear D gene. The V and J ends lost 4 bases and 4 bases respectively, with 16 bases between them. CDR3 length: 15 residues. CDR1 is MNHNS and CDR2 is SASEGT in the germline V gene. CDR3 region: CASSGPRESGTEAFF. For the CDR3, the DNA is TGTGCCAGCAGTGGACCCCGGGAGTCGGGCACTGAAGCTTTCTTT.

The V gene is TRBV9, the J gene TRBJ1-6, with 7 positions matching TRBD1. Losses at the gene ends were 5 bases for V and 0 bases for J; bases not matched to a gene: 8. CDR1 SGDLS and CDR2 YYNGEE come from the germline V gene. The CDR3 sequence is 17 residues long. The CDR3 sequence is CASSKTGTSSYNSPLHF. In DNA form, the CDR3 reads TGTGCCAGCAGTAAGACAGGGACGAGCTCCTATAATTCACCCCTCCACTTT.

Remarks on this clone: Other DNA sequences in this sample translate to the same CDR3. V and J are TRBV11-3 and TRBJ1-3; 9 bases are shared with TRBD1. CDR3 size: 15 residues. The V gene's germline CDR1 is SGHNT and CDR2 YENEEA. With V trimmed by 5 bases and J by 2 bases, 4 bases remained unmatched. The CDR3 loop is CASSPGQGPGNTIYF. CDR3 nucleotide sequence: TGTGCCAGCAGCCCGGGACAGGGCCCTGGAAACACCATATATTTT. Drawing the rest from reference TRBV11-3 and TRBJ1-3, the complete variable domain is EAGVVQSPRYKIIEKKQPVAFWCNPISGHNTLYWYLQNLGQGPELLIRYENEEAVDDSQLPKDRFSAERLKGVDSTLKIQPAELGDSAVYLCASSPGQGPGNTIYFGEGSWLTVV.

The CDR3 here is CAWSGTGSGYGYTF. The CDR3 bases are TGTGCCTGGAGTGGGACAGGGAGCGGATATGGCTACACCTTC. The chain is built from TRBV30 and TRBJ1-2; 8 bases match TRBD1. The length of the CDR3 is 14 residues. The V gene end was trimmed by 1 base and the J gene end by 5 bases; junction bases not matched to a gene: 6. Looked up from germline, CDR1 is GTSNPN and CDR2 is SVGIG (reference sequence).

This chain uses TRBV30 with TRBJ2-7; weak D call: TRBD2 (6 bases). V was pared by 6 bases and J by 3 bases, with 12 bases between. Germline CDR1 GTSNPN, CDR2 SVGIG (reference sequence). The CDR3 runs 12 residues. Here the CDR3 reads CACRDFNYEQYF. The DNA for the CDR3 is TGTGCCTGTCGGGACTTCAACTACGAGCAGTACTTC. The entire variable domain, with the rest obtained from reference TRBV30 and TRBJ2-7, is as follows: SQTIHQWPATLVQPVGSPLSLECTVEGTSNPNLYWYRQAAGRGLQLLFYSVGIGQISSEVPQNLSASRPQDRQFILSSKKLLLSDSGFYLCACRDFNYEQYFGPGTRLTVT.

This clone was detected only a few times. The chain couples TRBV20-1 to TRBJ2-1; D remains ambiguous. The CDR3 has 10 amino acids. Germline V CDR1 and CDR2: DFQATT, SNEGSKA (reference sequence). V lost 3 bases and J lost 5, with 2 bases in between. The DNA for the CDR3 is TGCAGTGCTAGCAACAATGAGCAGTTCTTC. Encoded protein: CSASNNEQFF.

The rearrangement uses TRBV6-1 and TRBJ2-7; the D gene could be TRBD1 or TRBD2 (5 bases each). Trimming cost V 2 bases and J 4 bases, with 12 bases left between them. In germline, CDR1 is MNHNS, CDR2 SASEGT. CDR3 size: 14 residues. The CDR3 bases are TGTGCCAGCAGTGAACTGGGACGGACATACGAGCAGTACTTC. Amino acids: CASSELGRTYEQYF.